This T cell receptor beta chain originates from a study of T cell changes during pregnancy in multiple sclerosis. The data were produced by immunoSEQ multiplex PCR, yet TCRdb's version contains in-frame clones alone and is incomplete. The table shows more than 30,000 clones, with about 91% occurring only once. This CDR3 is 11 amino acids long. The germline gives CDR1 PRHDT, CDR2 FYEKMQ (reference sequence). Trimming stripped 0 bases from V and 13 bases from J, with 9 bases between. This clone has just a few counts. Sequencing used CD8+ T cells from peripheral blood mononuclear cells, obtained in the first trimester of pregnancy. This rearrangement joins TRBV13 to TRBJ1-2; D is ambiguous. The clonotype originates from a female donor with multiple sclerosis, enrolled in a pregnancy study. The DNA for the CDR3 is TGTGCCAGCAGCTTAGGGCAGAGGAGCACCTTC. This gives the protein CASSLGQRSTF.